This T cell receptor (beta chain) comes out of a study of T cell responses to AZD1222 COVID-19 vaccine. Study outcomes and limitations: Researchers report vaccine-associated CD4 TCRs spanning spike, with dominance at 160-218 and 743-854. Variant regions that are unmutated are reportedly the target of nearly half of spike-specific TCRs. At baseline, seropositivity was found in only a handful of AZD1222 recipients. Spike-specific TCR repertoires showed rising breadth and depth after two AZD1222 doses.

V lost 4 bases to trimming and J lost 2 bases, with 14 bases between them. The germline gives CDR1 MNHEY, CDR2 SVGEGT. The CDR3 length is 15 residues. TCRdb keeps only in-frame clones here, not all; method: immunoSEQ multiplex PCR. The sample has some 170,000 clones; about 90% are singletons. This clone was seen once. The antigen is undetermined. The rearrangement links TRBV6-2 or TRBV6-3 to TRBJ1-2; possible D gene TRBD1, 6 bases. Material: peripheral blood, obtained 28 days after the second dose of the MenACWY control vaccine. The TCR originated in an adult who received the MenACWY meningococcal vaccine as a control. CDR3: CASSFSRTGNYGYTF. The CDR3 region has the DNA TGTGCCAGCAGTTTTTCACGTACAGGGAACTATGGCTACACCTTC.